This T cell receptor beta chain was sequenced in a study of T cell responses to AZD1222 COVID-19 vaccine. The data were produced by immunoSEQ multiplex PCR, yet TCRdb's version contains in-frame clones alone and is incomplete. Here the sample spans 130,000 to 150,000 clones, around nine tenths being singletons. Deletions cut 5 bases from V and 4 bases from J, with 11 bases between. The CDR3 covers 13 residues. Germline V gene sequence: CDR1 SGHAT, CDR2 FQNNGV. This sequence was found in an adult in good health. Source: peripheral blood, taken on day 0 of AZD1222 vaccination. The chain is built from TRBV11-2 and TRBJ1-2; D is unresolved. CDR3 protein: CASSPAGGYGYTF. The CDR3 DNA reads as TGTGCCAGCAGCCCGGCAGGCGGCTATGGCTACACCTTC.